The next 21 T cell receptor beta chains were all read from a single sample in a study of CD8 T cells in Susac syndrome. Random hexamers were used to reverse transcribe about 0.5 to 1 ug of RNA. Each CDR3 protein is one row after TCRdb ran MiXCR on the immunoSEQ multiplex PCR reads. The sample yields about 120,000 distinct CDR3 sequences, around 94% seen once. The sample comprised CD8+ T cells from PBMCs. These receptors originate from a human donor with Susac syndrome.

V usage is TRBV11-2 and J usage is TRBJ2-3, with D maybe TRBD1 (5 bases). The CDR3 runs to 12 residues. The germline V and J ends were trimmed by 3 bases and 4 bases, with 5 bases remaining between them. The germline gives CDR1 SGHAT, CDR2 FQNNGV. CDR3 sequence (DNA): TGTGCCAGCAGCTTGACAGCAGATACGCAGTATTTT. Translated: CASSLTADTQYF.

This chain joins TRBV5-4 and TRBJ1-1; D gene ambiguous. This CDR3 is 14 amino acids long. Germline CDR1 is SGHNT and CDR2 is YYREEE (reference sequence). V was cut by 1 base and J by 3 bases, with 10 bases left in between. The chain's CDR3 is CASSLTGIDTEAFF. The CDR3 nucleotides are TGTGCCAGCAGCTTGACGGGGATCGACACTGAAGCTTTCTTT.

Of note for this clonotype: A much bigger clone sits one base away, suggesting this may be a read error. The rearrangement joins TRBV6-5 to TRBJ1-1, with D unresolved. Germline CDR1 MNHEY, CDR2 SVGAGI. V lost 4 bases to trimming and J lost 4 bases, with 7 bases between them. The CDR3 runs to 12 residues. The CDR3 spells CASSFGSTEAFF. The CDR3 DNA follows: TGTGCCAGCAGTTTTGGGAGCACTGAAGCTTTCTTT.

The chain uses TRBV7-9 and TRBJ1-3; tentatively, D is TRBD1 (5 bases). Germline values: CDR1 SEHNR, CDR2 FQNEAQ (reference sequence). The CDR3 consists of 13 residues. V was pared by 4 bases and J by 4 bases, with 8 bases between. CDR3 nucleotides: TGTGCCAGCAGCTCTCGACAGGGAAACACCATATATTTT. This sequence encodes CASSSRQGNTIYF.

The chain recombines TRBV29-1 with TRBJ2-2; tentative D call: TRBD1 (6 bases). The germline V and J ends were trimmed by 3 bases and 8 bases, with 13 bases remaining between them. Germline assignment: CDR1 SQVTM and CDR2 ANQGSEA. This CDR3 spans 13 amino acids. The CDR3 DNA reads TGCAGCGTTGACCAGCAGGGGATTGGGGAGCTGTTTTTT. Translation: CSVDQQGIGELFF.

The chain uses TRBV30 and TRBJ1-1; possibly TRBD1 for D (5 bases). CDR1 and CDR2 from the germline V gene are GTSNPN and SVGIG (reference sequence). The CDR3 is 13 residues long. The CDR3 DNA sequence: TGTGCTGGATTGGGACTCTCGAACACTGAAGCTTTCTTT. This sequence encodes CAGLGLSNTEAFF.

V gene TRBV7-9 combines with J gene TRBJ2-7; the D gene is possibly TRBD1 (5 bases). V lost 4 bases and J lost 0, with 13 bases in between. Germline values: CDR1 SEHNR, CDR2 FQNEAQ (reference sequence). The CDR3 length is 15 residues. The CDR3 sequence: CASSSWTSSSYEQYF. In nucleotides, the CDR3 is TGTGCCAGCAGCTCATGGACATCGAGCTCCTACGAGCAGTACTTC.

The chain is built from TRBV5-1 and TRBJ1-1; TRBD1 aligns across 8 bases. Looked up from germline, CDR1 is SGHRS and CDR2 is YFSETQ. There are 16 residues in the CDR3. The V segment lost 0 bases and the J segment 1 base; nucleotides outside the gene matches: 5. The CDR3, as DNA: TGCGCCAGCAGCTTGGGATCAGGGGGCAAGAACACTGAAGCTTTCTTT. Translating it yields CASSLGSGGKNTEAFF.

The CDR3 DNA sequence: TGTGCCAGCAGTTTTTATGGGGAGGCCGCGGGGGAGCAGTACTTC. This sequence encodes CASSFYGEAAGEQYF. The chain has TRBV27 and TRBJ2-7; weak D call: TRBD2 (6 bases). With 3 bases removed from V and 7 bases from J, the gap between germline ends came to 19 bases. CDR1 MNHEY and CDR2 SMNVEV come from the germline V gene (reference sequence). This CDR3 has 15 amino acids.

The chain uses TRBV13 and TRBJ2-3; D unclear. Between the trimmed V and J ends, which lost 3 bases and 1 base, there was a span of 5 bases. In germline, CDR1 is PRHDT, CDR2 FYEKMQ (reference sequence). CDR3 length equals 13 residues. The CDR3 protein is CASSFGGTDTQYF. The CDR3 coding sequence is TGTGCCAGCAGCTTTGGGGGCACAGATACGCAGTATTTT.

The genes are TRBV6-6 and TRBJ2-5; D possibly corresponds to TRBD1 (6 bases). Trimming stripped 2 bases from V and 2 bases from J, with 12 bases between. CDR1 MNHNY and CDR2 SVGAGI come from the germline V gene (reference sequence). The CDR3 totals 15 residues. CDR3 coding DNA: TGTGCCAGCAGTTACGGGGGCGGAACACAAGAGACCCAGTACTTC. As protein: CASSYGGGTQETQYF.

The chain combines TRBV4-3 with TRBJ2-7; no reliable D call. The CDR3 loop spans 15 amino acids. Looked up from germline, CDR1 is LGHNA and CDR2 is YSLEER. V was shortened by 0 bases and J by 5 bases, with 14 bases between the two germline ends. Here the CDR3 DNA reads TGCGCCAGCAGCCAAGATGGGAACCCCTCGAACGAGCAGTACTTC. Amino acids: CASSQDGNPSNEQYF.

The chain joins TRBV12-3 or TRBV12-4 to TRBJ2-3; D remains ambiguous. V gave up 1 base and J gave up 0 bases, with 8 bases separating them. This CDR3 comprises 15 residues. DNA for the CDR3: TGTGCCAGCAGTTTAGATACCGTTAGCACAGATACGCAGTATTTT. It yields the protein CASSLDTVSTDTQYF.

This chain links TRBV3-1 with TRBJ1-5; D remains unclear. The CDR3 is 15 residues long. The V gene lost 3 bases and the J gene lost 0 bases, with 9 bases spanning the gap. Germline V gives CDR1 LGHDT, CDR2 YNNKEL (reference sequence). DNA of the CDR3: TGTGCCAGCAGCCACCGGATACTTAGCAATCAGCCCCAGCATTTT. It is translated as CASSHRILSNQPQHF.

As concerns this clonotype: An end of the junction does not agree with germline; a read error may underlie this. The rearrangement links TRBV27 to TRBJ2-5; D remains unclear. Germline lookup yields CDR1 MNHEY and CDR2 SMNVEV (reference sequence). The CDR3 runs to 16 residues. DNA for the CDR3: TGTGCCAGCAGTCTATCCTCCGACGGGTACCAAGAGACCCAGTACTTC. Amino acids: CASSLSSDGYQETQYF.

The V gene is TRBV30, the J gene TRBJ1-1; D unclear. CDR3 length equals 10 residues. The ends were cut back, 5 bases at V and 3 bases at J, with 4 bases in the middle. CDR1 and CDR2 (germline): GTSNPN, SVGIG (reference sequence). In nucleotides, the CDR3 is TGTGCCTGGGAAGACACTGAAGCTTTCTTT. Its protein is CAWEDTEAFF.

The V gene is TRBV27, the J gene TRBJ1-1; 8 nucleotides line up with TRBD1. This CDR3 is built from 13 residues. Unmatched junction bases numbered 6, after V lost 5 bases and J lost 7 bases. Germline lookup yields CDR1 MNHEY and CDR2 SMNVEV (reference sequence). The DNA of the CDR3 is TGTGCCAGCAGTGTCCGGGACAGGAATGAAGCTTTCTTT. Encoded protein: CASSVRDRNEAFF.

CDR3 sequence: CASSQNGTAARNTEAFF. CDR3 bases: TGCGCCAGCAGCCAAAATGGGACAGCGGCGAGGAACACTGAAGCTTTCTTT. This chain links TRBV4-1 with TRBJ1-1; 7 bases align to TRBD1. Germline-derived CDR1 and CDR2 are MGHRA and YSYEKL. V shed 2 bases, J shed 1 base, and the junction held 10 bases outside the gene matches. The CDR3 length is 17 residues.

The V and J genes are TRBV6-5 and TRBJ2-1; D is ambiguous. CDR1 MNHEY and CDR2 SVGAGI come from the germline V gene. The V end lost 0 bases, the J end lost 8 bases, and 5 bases lay between the germline ends. The CDR3 spans 12 residues. This chain's CDR3 is CASSYSGYEQFF. CDR3 nucleotides: TGTGCCAGCAGTTACTCGGGATATGAGCAGTTCTTC.

CDR3: CASSDGGVLNIQYF. CDR3 sequence (DNA): TGTGCCAGCAGCGACGGAGGGGTGCTGAACATTCAGTACTTC. V and J are TRBV5-6 and TRBJ2-4, with D perhaps TRBD2 (6 bases). The CDR3 loop spans 14 amino acids. Germline V lookup: CDR1 SGHDT, CDR2 YYEEEE. The ends were cut back, 4 bases at V and 7 bases at J, with 15 bases in the middle. Drawing the rest from reference TRBV5-6 and TRBJ2-4, the complete variable domain is DAGVTQSPTHLIKTRGQQVTLRCSPKSGHDTVSWYQQALGQGPQFIFQYYEEEERQRGNFPDRFSGHQFPNYSSELNVNALLLGDSALYLCASSDGGVLNIQYFGAGTRLSVL.

The chain recombines TRBV6-5 with TRBJ2-1; D remains unclear. V gave up 6 bases and J gave up 10 bases, with 7 bases separating them. This CDR3 contains 10 residues. Germline V lookup: CDR1 MNHEY, CDR2 SVGAGI. Written as DNA, the CDR3 is TGTGCCAGCAGCCTCAAGGAGCAGTTCTTC. It is translated as CASSLKEQFF.